This TCR beta chain derives from a study of blood T cell repertoires in COVID-19 (TCRdb year 2020). For context, the study as a whole: Samples from collaborators originated in the United States, Italy and Spain and spanned both the acute and convalescent phases of COVID-19. The repertoires were released in a freely available public database intended as a resource for research on the immune response to SARS-CoV-2. Samples came from the ongoing ImmuneRACE study (first 160 participants) plus 1,254 subjects from 6 global collaborators. The dataset comprised deeply sampled blood TCRbeta repertoires from subjects exposed to, actively infected with, or recovered from COVID-19. Where HLA class I and class II types were available, the types were taken from metadata supplied by the sample provider, not from assay-based typing. Nearly every sample came with metadata listing a de-identified subject ID, COVID-19 status, age in years and sex. The material from the prospective study consisted of cDNA or gDNA derived from T cells, B-cell-depleted T cells, or PBMCs.

Study-wide conclusions, independent of this receptor: Clinical and demographic metadata were provided uncurated, with the amount varying by source and participant.

TCRbeta CDR3 regions were amplified from genomic DNA using the immunoSEQ Assay, a bias-controlled multiplex PCR. Per the original workflow: Within the assay, amplification of reference gene primers was used to estimate how many nucleated cells each sample contained. Sequence reads were collapsed and filtered to measure the absolute abundance of every unique TCRbeta CDR3 rearrangement. For each sample, productive Simpson clonality was calculated by taking the square root of Simpson's diversity index across productive rearrangements. TCRdb took over this immuneACCESS table, retaining in-frame rearrangements with V and J assigned. Such tables are incomplete; in checked studies, under half of the missing clones stem from an unresolved V gene, and the remainder is unexplained. V and J calls and clone size are those listed in that table; D and trimming were worked out from the DNA. Within this sample are fewer than 250,000 clones, with about 85% of them counted one time only. The top ten hold about 10% of the sample.

As to this clone: It has no known antigen specificity. No base quality values were provided; no much bigger clone lies one nucleotide off.

In Seattle, one collaborating source enrolled patients while the infection was active and tracked those patients longitudinally over the course of disease. Whole blood was collected in K2EDTA tubes by collaborating institutions according to the institutions' own protocols. For TCRbeta analysis, collaborators shipped samples as frozen whole blood, isolated PBMCs, or DNA extracted from either of those sample types. The sample comprised peripheral blood. The sequence came from a woman older than 75 with COVID-19, enrolled during active disease.

The sequence in DNA is TGTGCCAGCAGTATTGGGCAGAGCCTCTCCTACGAGCAGTACTTC. It encodes CASSIGQSLSYEQYF. The rearrangement joined TRBV7-9 to TRBJ2-7; confidence is insufficient to name the D gene. Taken from the germline V gene (reference sequence), the CDR1 and CDR2 loops are SEHNR and FQNEAQ. V and J are truncated by 6 bases and 0 bases respectively, leaving an intervening sequence of 15 bases. Inclusive of the bounding cysteine and phenylalanine, the CDR3 is 15 residues long. Only CDR3 DNA is held: 45 bases, read in frame from base 1.